This TCR beta chain is from a study of blood T cell repertoires in COVID-19. On the study more broadly: Some COVID-19 samples were acute and others convalescent; all came from the United States, Italy and Spain.

This CDR3 has 15 amino acids. With V trimmed by 1 base and J by 3 bases, 5 bases remained unmatched. The germline V gene encodes CDR1 SGHAT and CDR2 FQNNGV. Profiled with immunoSEQ multiplex PCR; TCRdb holds only in-frame clones, not every one. The sample has about 130,000 clones; around nine tenths are singletons. Sequencing input: peripheral blood. The sequence was collected from a man over 45 with active COVID-19. The rearrangement links TRBV11-2 to TRBJ2-7; 8 bases agree with TRBD1. CDR3 DNA: TGTGCCAGCAGCTTAGGCCAGGGGGCCTTCTACGAGCAGTACGTC. It is translated as CASSLGQGAFYEQYV.